This T cell receptor (beta chain) was identified in a study of cytomegalovirus exposure and HLA in healthy donors. General observations from the study: In vitro, a few CMV-associated chains proved specific for CMV antigens. Diagnosis of cytomegalovirus status made by the classifier reportedly showed high specificity and sensitivity. A highly shared variant cluster was judged a likely technical artifact.

A note on this clone: Its matching antigen is unknown.

Vbeta (60) and Jbeta (13) primers were used in the PCR. TCRdb's table, derived via immunoSEQ multiplex PCR, lists solely in-frame clones and lacks some. Of around 160,000 clones detected, around 80% appear once; the ten largest clones hold more than 1.3%. This receptor was identified in a male donor in good health and CMV-seronegative. Sequenced material: PBMCs.

This chain's CDR3 is CASSQILAGESYEQYF. The CDR3 DNA sequence: TGCGCCAGCAGCCAAATACTAGCGGGGGAGTCCTACGAGCAGTACTTC. This chain uses TRBV4-1 with TRBJ2-7, with 11 bases matching TRBD2. CDR1 and CDR2 (germline): MGHRA, YSYEKL. J lost 1 base, V lost 2 bases, and 4 bases had no gene match. CDR3 length: 16 amino acids.